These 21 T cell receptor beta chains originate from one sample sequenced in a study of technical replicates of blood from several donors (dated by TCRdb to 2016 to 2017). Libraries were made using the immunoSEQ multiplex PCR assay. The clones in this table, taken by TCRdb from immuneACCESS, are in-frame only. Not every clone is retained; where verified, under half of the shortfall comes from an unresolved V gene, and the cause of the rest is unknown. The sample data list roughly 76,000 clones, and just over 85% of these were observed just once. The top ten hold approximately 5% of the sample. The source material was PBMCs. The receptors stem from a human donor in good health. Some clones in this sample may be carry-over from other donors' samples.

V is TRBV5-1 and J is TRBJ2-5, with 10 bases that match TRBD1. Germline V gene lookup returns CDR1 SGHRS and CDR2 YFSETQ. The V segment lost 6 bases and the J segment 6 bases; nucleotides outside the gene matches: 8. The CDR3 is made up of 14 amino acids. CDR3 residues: CASTPGQGRQTQYF. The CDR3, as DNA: TGCGCCAGCACCCCGGGACAGGGGAGGCAGACCCAGTACTTC.

The CDR3 bases are TGTGCCAGCGGGCACGACAGGGCCCTCACAGATACGCAGTATTTT. Translation: CASGHDRALTDTQYF. The V and J genes are TRBV6-1 and TRBJ2-3, with TRBD1 identical over 7 bases. Germline-derived CDR1 and CDR2 are MNHNS and SASEGT. J gave up 2 bases and V 8 bases, and 10 bases lay outside the gene matches. The CDR3 consists of 15 residues.

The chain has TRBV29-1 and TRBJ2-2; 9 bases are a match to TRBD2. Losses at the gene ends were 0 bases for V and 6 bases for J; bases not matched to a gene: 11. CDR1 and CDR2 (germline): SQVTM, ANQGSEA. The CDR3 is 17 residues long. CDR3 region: CSVEEGQAGGRAGELFF. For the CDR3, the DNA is TGCAGCGTTGAAGAAGGGCAGGCGGGAGGGCGGGCCGGGGAGCTGTTTTTT.

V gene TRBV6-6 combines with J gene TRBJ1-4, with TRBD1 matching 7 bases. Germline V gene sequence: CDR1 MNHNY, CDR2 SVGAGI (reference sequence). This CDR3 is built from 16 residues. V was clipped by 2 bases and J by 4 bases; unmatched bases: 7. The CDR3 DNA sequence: TGTGCCAGCAGTTACAGGCAGGGGGTGGATAATGAAAAACTGTTTTTT. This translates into CASSYRQGVDNEKLFF.

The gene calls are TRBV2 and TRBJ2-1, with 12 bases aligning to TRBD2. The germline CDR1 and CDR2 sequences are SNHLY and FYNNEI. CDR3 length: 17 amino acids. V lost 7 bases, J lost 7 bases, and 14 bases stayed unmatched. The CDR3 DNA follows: TGTGCCAGCAAAGAACTAAGGCTAGCGGGGGGGCGGAATGAGCAGTTCTTC. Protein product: CASKELRLAGGRNEQFF.

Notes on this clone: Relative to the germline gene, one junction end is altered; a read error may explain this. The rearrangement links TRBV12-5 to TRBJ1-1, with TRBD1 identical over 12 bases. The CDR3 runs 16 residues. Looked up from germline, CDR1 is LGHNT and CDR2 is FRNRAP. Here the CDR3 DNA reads TGTGCTAGTGGTTTGGGCAGGGGACAGGGGGCTACTGAGGCTTTCTTT. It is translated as CASGLGRGQGATEAFF.

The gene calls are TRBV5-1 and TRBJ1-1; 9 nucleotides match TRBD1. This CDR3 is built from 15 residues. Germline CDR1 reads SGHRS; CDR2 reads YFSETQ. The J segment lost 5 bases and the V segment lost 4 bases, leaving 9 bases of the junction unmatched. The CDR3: CASSKDTGGWTEAFF. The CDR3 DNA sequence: TGCGCCAGCAGCAAAGATACAGGGGGCTGGACTGAAGCTTTCTTT.

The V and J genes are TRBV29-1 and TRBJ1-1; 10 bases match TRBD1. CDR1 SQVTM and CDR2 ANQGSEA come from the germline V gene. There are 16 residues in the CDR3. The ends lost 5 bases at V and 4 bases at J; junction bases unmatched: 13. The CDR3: CSVRGQGYSAGTEAFF. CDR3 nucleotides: TGCAGCGTTCGGGGACAGGGGTATTCGGCAGGCACTGAAGCTTTCTTT.

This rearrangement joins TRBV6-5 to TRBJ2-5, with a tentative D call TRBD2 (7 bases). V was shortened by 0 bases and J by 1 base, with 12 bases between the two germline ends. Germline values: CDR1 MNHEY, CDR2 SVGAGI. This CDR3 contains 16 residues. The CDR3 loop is CASSYSGGGSQETQYF. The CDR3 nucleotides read TGTGCCAGCAGTTACTCGGGGGGCGGGAGCCAAGAGACCCAGTACTTC.

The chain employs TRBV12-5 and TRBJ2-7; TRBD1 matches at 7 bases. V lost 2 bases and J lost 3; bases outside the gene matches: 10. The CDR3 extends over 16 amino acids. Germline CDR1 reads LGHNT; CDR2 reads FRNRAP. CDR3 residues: CASGLRTGTVVYEQYF. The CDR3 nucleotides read TGTGCTAGTGGTTTGCGAACCGGGACAGTAGTCTACGAGCAGTACTTC.

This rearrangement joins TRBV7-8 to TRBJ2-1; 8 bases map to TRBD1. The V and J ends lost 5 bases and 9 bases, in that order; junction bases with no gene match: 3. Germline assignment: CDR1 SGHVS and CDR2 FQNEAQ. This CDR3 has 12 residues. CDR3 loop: CASSPGGAEQFF. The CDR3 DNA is TGTGCCAGCAGCCCAGGGGGCGCTGAGCAGTTCTTC. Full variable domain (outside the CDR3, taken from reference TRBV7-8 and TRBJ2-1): GAGVSQSPRYKVAKRGQDVALRCDPISGHVSLFWYQQALGQGPEFLTYFQNEAQLDKSGLPSDRFFAERPEGSVSTLKIQRTQQEDSAVYLCASSPGGAEQFFGPGTRLTVL.

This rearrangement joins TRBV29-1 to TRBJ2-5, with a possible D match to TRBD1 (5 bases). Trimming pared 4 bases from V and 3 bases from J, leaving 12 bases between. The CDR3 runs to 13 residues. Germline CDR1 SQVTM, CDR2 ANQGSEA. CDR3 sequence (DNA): TGCAGCGTTGTAGCACAGGTCAAAGAGACCCAGTACTTC. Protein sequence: CSVVAQVKETQYF.

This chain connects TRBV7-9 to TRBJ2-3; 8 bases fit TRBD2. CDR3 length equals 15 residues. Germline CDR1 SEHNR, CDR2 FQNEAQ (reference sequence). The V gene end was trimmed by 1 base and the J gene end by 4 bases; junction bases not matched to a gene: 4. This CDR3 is CASSLDGGASDTQYF. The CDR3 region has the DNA TGTGCCAGCAGCTTAGACGGGGGGGCCTCAGATACGCAGTATTTT.

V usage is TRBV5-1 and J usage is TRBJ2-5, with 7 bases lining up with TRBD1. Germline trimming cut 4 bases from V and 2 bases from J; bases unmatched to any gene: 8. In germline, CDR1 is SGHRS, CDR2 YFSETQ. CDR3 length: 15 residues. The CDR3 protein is CASSPSGQNQETQYF. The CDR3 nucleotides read TGCGCCAGCAGCCCCTCGGGACAGAATCAAGAGACCCAGTACTTC.

The CDR3 here is CASSGGGRKAFF. The CDR3 region has the DNA TGTGCCAGCAGTGGGGGGGGGAGGAAAGCTTTCTTT. The V gene is TRBV25-1, the J gene TRBJ1-1, with D possibly being TRBD1 (5 bases). V lost 4 bases and J 9 bases, leaving 12 bases between the germline ends. The CDR3 sequence is 12 residues long. Germline values: CDR1 MGHDK, CDR2 SYGVNS.

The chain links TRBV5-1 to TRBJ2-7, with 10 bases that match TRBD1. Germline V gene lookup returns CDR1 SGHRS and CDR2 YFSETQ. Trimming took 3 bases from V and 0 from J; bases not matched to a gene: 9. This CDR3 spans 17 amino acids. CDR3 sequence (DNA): TGCGCCAGCAGCTCAATCCCGGGACAGGGGCACTCCTACGAGCAGTACTTC. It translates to CASSSIPGQGHSYEQYF.

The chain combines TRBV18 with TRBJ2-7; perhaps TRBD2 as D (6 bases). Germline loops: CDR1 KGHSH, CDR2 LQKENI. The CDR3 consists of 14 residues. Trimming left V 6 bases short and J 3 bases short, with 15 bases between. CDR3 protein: CASSPALSGYEQYF. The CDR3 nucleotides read TGTGCCAGCTCCCCCGCTCTTAGCGGCTACGAGCAGTACTTC.

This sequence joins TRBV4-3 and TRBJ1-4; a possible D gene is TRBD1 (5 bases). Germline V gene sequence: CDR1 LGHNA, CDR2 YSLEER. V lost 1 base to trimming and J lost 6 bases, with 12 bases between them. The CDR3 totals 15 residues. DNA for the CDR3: TGCGCCAGCAGCCAAGCTGGGGGGAGTGATGAAAAACTGTTTTTT. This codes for CASSQAGGSDEKLFF.

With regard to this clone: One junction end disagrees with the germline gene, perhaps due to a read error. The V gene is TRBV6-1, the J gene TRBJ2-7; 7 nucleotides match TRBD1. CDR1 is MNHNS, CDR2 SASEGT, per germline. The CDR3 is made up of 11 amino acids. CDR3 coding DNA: TGTGCCAGCAGTGAAGCGATGGGACAGTTGTTC. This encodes CASSEAMGQLF.

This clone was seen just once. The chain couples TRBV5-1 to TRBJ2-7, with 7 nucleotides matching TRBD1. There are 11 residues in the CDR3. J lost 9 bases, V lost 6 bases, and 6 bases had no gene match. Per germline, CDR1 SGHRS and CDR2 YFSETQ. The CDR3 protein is CASTGQWGQYF. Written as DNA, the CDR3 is TGCGCCAGCACGGGACAGTGGGGGCAGTACTTC. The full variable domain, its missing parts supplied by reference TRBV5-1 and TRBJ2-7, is KAGVTQTPRYLIKTRGQQVTLSCSPISGHRSVSWYQQTPGQGLQFLFEYFSETQRNKGNFPGRFSGRQFSNSRSEMNVSTLELGDSALYLCASTGQWGQYFGPGTRLTVT.

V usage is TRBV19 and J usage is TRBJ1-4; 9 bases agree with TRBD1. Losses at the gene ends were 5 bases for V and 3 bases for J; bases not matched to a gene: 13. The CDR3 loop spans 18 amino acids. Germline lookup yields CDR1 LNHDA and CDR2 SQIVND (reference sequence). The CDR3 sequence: CASSSPGQGIGSNEKLFF. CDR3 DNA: TGTGCCAGTAGTTCGCCGGGACAGGGAATCGGGTCTAATGAAAAACTGTTTTTT.